Each of the 11 T cell receptor beta chains below was sequenced from the same sample in a study of graft-versus-host responses after intestinal transplantation. The assay was immunoSEQ multiplex PCR, and TCRdb's table has in-frame clones only and misses some. The sample consists of 55,000 to 85,000 clones, approximately 88% of them appearing once. No antigen has been identified for these receptors. The sample consisted of unstimulated CD8+ T cells sorted from spleen or lymph node cells, taken before intestinal transplant. All receptors derive from a human donor who received an intestinal transplant.

The V call is TRBV7-2, the J call TRBJ2-1, with 11 bases matching TRBD2. Trimming took 3 bases from V and 9 from J; bases not matched to a gene: 4. Germline V gene lookup returns CDR1 SGHTA and CDR2 FQGNSA. CDR3 length equals 14 residues. The CDR3 nucleotides are TGTGCCAGCAGCTTCACTAGCGGGAGTGGTGAGCAGTTCTTC. This sequence encodes CASSFTSGSGEQFF.

The J gene is TRBJ2-7, the V gene TRBV27; D may be TRBD2 (5 bases). CDR3 length equals 14 residues. The V end lost 8 bases, the J end lost 2 bases, and 16 bases lay between the germline ends. Germline CDR1 MNHEY, CDR2 SMNVEV (reference sequence). CDR3 loop: CASGIGVGAYEQYF. The CDR3, as DNA: TGTGCCAGCGGGATAGGTGTCGGGGCCTACGAGCAGTACTTC.

The chain employs TRBV7-2 and TRBJ1-5, with a tentative D call TRBD1 (5 bases). This CDR3 is 16 amino acids long. Germline loops: CDR1 SGHTA, CDR2 FQGNSA. Trimming shortened V by 1 base and J by 3 bases, and 13 bases separated the two germline ends. The CDR3 protein is CASSLGSRRDNQPQHF. The DNA for the CDR3 is TGTGCCAGCAGCTTAGGGTCCCGCAGGGACAATCAGCCCCAGCATTTT.

This rearrangement joins TRBV6-5 to TRBJ2-5, with 8 positions matching TRBD1. There are 15 residues in the CDR3. V trimming: 9 bases; J trimming: 0 bases; junction bases outside the gene matches: 9. From germline, CDR1 is MNHEY and CDR2 SVGAGI. In DNA, the CDR3 is TGTGCCAGTAGAACAGGGACAGGCTACCAAGAGACCCAGTACTTC. This encodes CASRTGTGYQETQYF.

This chain joins TRBV4-1 and TRBJ2-5; tentative D call: TRBD1 (6 bases). CDR1 is MGHRA, CDR2 YSYEKL, per germline. Trimming cost V 3 bases and J 2 bases, with 13 bases left between them. This CDR3 spans 15 amino acids. In DNA form, the CDR3 reads TGCGCCAGCAGCCACCAACAGGGAACGCAAGAGACCCAGTACTTC. It specifies CASSHQQGTQETQYF.

J is TRBJ1-6 and V is TRBV6-1; the D is unclear. The CDR3 covers 14 residues. The ends were cut back, 4 bases at V and 9 bases at J, with 13 bases in the middle. Germline V gene sequence: CDR1 MNHNS, CDR2 SASEGT. In nucleotides, the CDR3 is TGTGCCAGCAGTGCATTTCTAGCCCCTTCACCCCTCCACTTT. Translated, it gives CASSAFLAPSPLHF.

This sequence joins TRBV10-3 and TRBJ1-2; D unclear. CDR3 length: 15 residues. From germline, CDR1 is ENHRY and CDR2 SYGVKD. Trimming cost V 4 bases and J 4 bases, with 16 bases left between them. Here the CDR3 reads CAISASPWRAYGYTF. CDR3 DNA sequence: TGTGCCATCAGTGCATCTCCCTGGAGGGCCTATGGCTACACCTTC.

The gene calls are TRBV4-1 and TRBJ2-7; tentative D call: TRBD1 (5 bases). Per the germline V gene, CDR1 is MGHRA and CDR2 is YSYEKL. V was trimmed by 4 bases and J by 2 bases, leaving 9 bases between them. There are 13 residues in the CDR3. The CDR3 sequence: CASSLRQTYEQYF. The DNA of the CDR3 is TGCGCCAGCAGCCTCCGACAGACCTACGAGCAGTACTTC.

This clone was observed a single time. This rearrangement joins TRBV28 to TRBJ1-2; 8 bases fit TRBD1. Looked up from germline, CDR1 is MDHEN and CDR2 is SYDVKM. The CDR3 sequence is 14 residues long. After removal of 7 bases from V and 8 bases from J, the junction contained 12 bases not matched to a gene. The CDR3 DNA reads TGTGCCAGCAACTACCTCCCACAGGGGGAGGGCTACACCTTC. Translated, it gives CASNYLPQGEGYTF.

The chain links TRBV2 to TRBJ2-7; D is possibly TRBD2 (6 bases). V was cut by 6 bases and J by 2 bases, with 11 bases left in between. Per the germline V gene, CDR1 is SNHLY and CDR2 is FYNNEI. This CDR3 contains 13 residues. Written as DNA, the CDR3 is TGTGCCAGCAGGTTTAGCGGACCCTACGAGCAGTACTTC. This sequence encodes CASRFSGPYEQYF.

This chain connects TRBV19 to TRBJ2-3; possible D gene TRBD2, 7 bases. The V gene lost 4 bases and the J gene lost 4 bases, with 15 bases spanning the gap. The CDR3 spans 15 residues. Germline values: CDR1 LNHDA, CDR2 SQIVND (reference sequence). DNA of the CDR3: TGTGCCAGTAGTAGGGAGGGGGGAGAGGCAGATACGCAGTATTTT. Translation: CASSREGGEADTQYF.